This T cell receptor (beta chain) was recovered during a study of cytomegalovirus exposure and HLA in healthy donors. Study-wide points: CMV antigen specificity was confirmed in vitro for a few CMV-associated chains. Only CMV serostatus was available as immune exposure information. Later examination showed HLA-associated TCR beta chains had greater clonal expansion than equally common others. In a later analysis, the majority of CMV-associated beta chains seemingly showed HLA restriction.

With regard to this clone: The antigen remains undetermined.

Primers for the PCR totalled 60 Vbeta and 13 Jbeta. The assay was immunoSEQ multiplex PCR, and TCRdb's table has in-frame clones only and misses some. Among 150,000 or so clones, roughly three quarters were seen once, and the ten largest hold roughly 13%. Sequenced material: PBMCs. This receptor was identified in a man aged 25-45 years in good health and CMV-seropositive.

This CDR3 is CASSLAPGASYNEQFF. DNA for the CDR3: TGTGCCAGCAGTTTAGCCCCGGGAGCCTCCTACAATGAGCAGTTCTTC. This chain links TRBV27 with TRBJ2-1; D possibly corresponds to TRBD2 (6 bases). V lost 2 bases and J 0 bases, leaving 11 bases between the germline ends. The CDR3 has 16 amino acids. Germline V CDR1 and CDR2: MNHEY, SMNVEV (reference sequence).